This TCR beta chain was recovered during a study of T-cell memory formation after mild COVID-19 (dated by TCRdb to the early 2020s). With regard to the full study: TCR sequence clusters from the two donors were largely donor specific. In two donors, T-cell clones that expanded and contracted after mild COVID-19 were followed by sequencing TCRalpha and TCRbeta repertoires longitudinally. The cohort was made up of two young adult volunteers, one female and one male, who were previously healthy.

Findings and caveats that apply to the study as a whole: Contracting CD4+ clones were located mainly in the CM and EM memory subsets, whereas CD8+ clones were found to be enriched in EMRA. Whether the second-wave clones peaking on day 37 were SARS-CoV-2 specific was not confirmed. Clones contracting from day 15 to 85 had balanced CD4/CD8 phenotypes, while a second wave expanding from day 15 to 37 was biased towards CD4+. Some responding clones were detected in pre-infection memory, suggesting pre-existing cross-reactive memory T cells joined the SARS-CoV-2 response. Only two mild cases were covered in the study, and larger cohorts including severe cases with pre-infection samples were considered necessary.

PBMCs were isolated by Ficoll-Paque density gradient centrifugation. Instrument on record: Illumina NovaSeq 6000. TCRalpha and TCRbeta cDNA libraries were built by 5'RACE with constant-segment primers, adding sample barcodes and unique molecular identifiers. Trizol reagent was used to extract RNA from every sample. Library amplification was performed in two PCR steps, and a second sample barcode and Illumina TruSeq adapters were introduced in the second step. Sequencing of the libraries was done on an Illumina NovaSeq, producing 2 x 150 bp paired-end reads. Turning to the authors' computational methods: The reads were demultiplexed and collapsed into UMI-guided consensus sequences using migec v1.2.7. Using mixcr v2.1.11, the UMI consensuses were aligned to TRA and TRB V and J templates and assembled into clonotypes. A clonotype was counted as expanded or contracted only if both edgeR and NoisET called the change significant, with noise models trained on biological replicates. For edgeR calls, the thresholds were a false discovery rate-adjusted p below 0.01 and a log2 fold-change of 1. As an exploratory analysis of dynamics, max-normalized trajectories of the 1000 most abundant clonotypes were examined with PCA combined with hierarchical clustering. The CD4 or CD8 phenotype of responding clones was assigned using the separately sequenced CD4+ and CD8+ repertoires. In TCRdb, the public reads were trimmed at Q25 with fastp and aligned with MiXCR, with productive beta chains retained. One record per CDR3 amino acid sequence lists the most common genes and DNA. The V and J calls were determined by TCRdb, not by the authors. The sample includes approximately 500,000 distinct CDR3 sequences, with about 23% observed a single time. 12% of the sample is in the top ten clones.

Deletion took 0 bases off V and 8 bases off J, with a span of 8 bases between the germline ends. Measured from the cysteine to the phenylalanine, the CDR3 is 12 residues long. The kept DNA is CDR3 alone, 36 bases in frame from the first base. As encoded in the germline V gene, CDR1 is SQVTM while CDR2 is ANQGSEA. This clonotype came up a few times. Its antigen is still unknown. One base away there is no much larger clone; base qualities are not given. The sequence links TRBV29-1 to TRBJ2-1; no confident D gene assignment can be made. Sequences were obtained from PBMCs or a T cell subset sorted from them (not recorded which). The source of this sequence is an adult woman who had mild COVID-19 (a few samples of this study predate the infection). The sample titles of this study are shuffled in the database, so cell type and time point are left out; the donor was told from shared clones. In nucleotides, the sequence is TGCAGCGTTGAAGACGGACGGGATGAGCAGTTCTTC. Its product reads: CSVEDGRDEQFF.